This TCR beta chain was sequenced in a study of identical twins. MiXCR, run by TCRdb on the 5' RACE reads, gives a single entry per CDR3 protein. Of around 480,000 distinct CDR3 sequences in the sample, 14% are singletons; the top ten hold 0.52%. Germline CDR1 reads SGHDN; CDR2 reads FVKESK. V was trimmed by 0 bases and J by 5 bases, leaving 11 bases between them. CDR3 length: 14 amino acids. In addition, the sample was reused for a study of yellow fever vaccine responses in identical twins.

This chain connects TRBV14 to TRBJ2-7, with a possible D match to TRBD1 (6 bases). This receptor was identified in a woman aged 18-30 years in good health. The sequenced material came from CD4+ T cells sorted from blood. The CDR3, as DNA: TGTGCCAGCAGCCAAGATAACAGGGTTAACGAGCAGTACTTC. Residues: CASSQDNRVNEQYF.